These T cell receptor beta chains were read from a single sample in a study of naive and memory T cell subsets. MiXCR, run by TCRdb on the UMI-ligation and nested PCR reads, gives a single entry per CDR3 protein. The repertoire holds over 11,000 distinct CDR3 sequences, with about 5% as singletons. Sequencing used skin, obtained from a tuberculin skin test site. The receptor source for this set is an adult in good health. Both conserved end residues are part of each CDR3. A D gene is named only where the DNA matches it firmly. Size is stated for part of the rows, as once, few or many counts, or as a class when the clone is expanded.

TGTGCTAGTGGTTTGCCTCGGACTGAACGGGGCCCCGGGGAGCTGTTTTTT,CASGLPRTERGPGELFF,.,TRBV12-5,TRBJ2-2,.,17
TGTGCCAGCTCACCAGCGGCAGACTACGAGCAGTACTTC,CASSPAADYEQYF,.,TRBV18,TRBJ2-7,many,13
TGTGCCAGCAGCCTGCGACAGGGTGAGGGGGACACTGAAGCTTTCTTT,CASSLRQGEGDTEAFF,TRBD1,TRBV7-8,TRBJ1-1,few,16
TGTGCCAGCAGTTACTCCCCGGGACAATTGATGTATTTT,CASSYSPGQLMYF,.,TRBV6-5,TRBJ2-3,many,13
TGTGCCAGCAGCTTAGGGGGGCGCACAACTAATGAAAAACTGTTTTTT,CASSLGGRTTNEKLFF,.,TRBV7-2,TRBJ1-4,few,16
TGTGCCAGCAGTGAATTGGGCAGGGGGAATGGCTACACCTTC,CASSELGRGNGYTF,TRBD1,TRBV25-1,TRBJ1-2,medium-sized,14
TGTGCCAGCAGCATACAGAGCTCCTATAATTCACCCCTCCACTTT,CASSIQSSYNSPLHF,.,TRBV7-3,TRBJ1-6,few,15
TGCGCCAGCAGCGGCTTATATAATTCACCCCTCCACTTT,CASSGLYNSPLHF,.,TRBV4-3,TRBJ1-6,many,13
TGTGCCAGCAGCGCCGACAGGACCAGCACAGATACGCAGTATTTT,CASSADRTSTDTQYF,.,TRBV9,TRBJ2-3,many,15
TGCGCCAGCAGCCAAGATAGGAGGGGTGGCAACTATGGCTACACCTTC,CASSQDRRGGNYGYTF,.,TRBV4-3,TRBJ1-2,.,16
TGTGCCAGTATGGCGGACCGCTCGTATAGCAATCAGCCCCAGCATTTT,CASMADRSYSNQPQHF,.,TRBV19,TRBJ1-5,many,16
TGTGCCAGCAGCTTAGTGACAGGGATCACTGAAGCTTTCTTT,CASSLVTGITEAFF,TRBD1,TRBV7-9,TRBJ1-1,many,14
TGCAGTGCTTGGAGCTGGCTCATAGCCAAAAACATTCAGTACTTC,CSAWSWLIAKNIQYF,.,TRBV20-1,TRBJ2-4,medium-sized,15
TGTGCCAGCATCCAAGGGCCCCACGCGGCCCAGTACTTC,CASIQGPHAAQYF,.,TRBV7-2,TRBJ2-5,many,13
TGCAGTGGGTTGCGGGCAACTAATGAAAAACTGTTTTTT,CSGLRATNEKLFF,.,TRBV20-1,TRBJ1-4,many,13
TGTGCCATCAACGAGGGGACCGGCACAGATACGCAGTATTTT,CAINEGTGTDTQYF,.,TRBV10-3,TRBJ2-3,medium-sized,14
TGTGCCAGCGGGTCCCAAGGACAGCCCGATCAGCCCCAGCATTTT,CASGSQGQPDQPQHF,.,TRBV6-1,TRBJ1-5,many,15
TGCAGTGTGGGGGGACAAGAGACCCAGTACTTC,CSVGGQETQYF,.,TRBV20-1,TRBJ2-5,medium-sized,11
TGTGCCAGCAGCTTAAATTCCAGACCTCCCGTCGAGTGGTACTTC,CASSLNSRPPVEWYF,.,TRBV11-2,TRBJ2-7,medium-sized,15
TGCAGTGCTAGTGACCGGCGGACAGTGAATGAAAAACTGTTTTTT,CSASDRRTVNEKLFF,.,TRBV20-1,TRBJ1-4,many,15
TGTGCCAGCAGTGGCACAGGGGCTCAGGGCAATCAGCCCCAGCATTTT,CASSGTGAQGNQPQHF,TRBD1,TRBV6-1,TRBJ1-5,many,16
TGTGCCAGCAGTTCAGCGGGGGGGCCGGCGGATGAGCAGTTCTTC,CASSSAGGPADEQFF,TRBD2,TRBV28,TRBJ2-1,few,15
TGCGCCAGCAGCTTGGACGTGGGGGACAACTCTGGAAACACCATATATTTT,CASSLDVGDNSGNTIYF,.,TRBV5-1,TRBJ1-3,many,17
TGTGCCAGCTCACCGACAGGACCTTTCACTGAAGCTTTCTTT,CASSPTGPFTEAFF,.,TRBV18,TRBJ1-1,many,14
TGCAGTGCTAGTCACTCGTCCTACGAGCAGTACTTC,CSASHSSYEQYF,.,TRBV20-1,TRBJ2-7,many,12
TGTGCCAGCAGCCAAGAGCAGGGCACTGGGGCCAACGTCCTGACTTTC,CASSQEQGTGANVLTF,.,TRBV4-2,TRBJ2-6,many,16
TGTGCCAGCTCAGGACTAGTCAGCACCGGGGAGCTGTTTTTT,CASSGLVSTGELFF,TRBD2,TRBV18,TRBJ2-2,many,14
TGTGCCAGCACCCCAGAGCGCGCGGGGGGGCGGGCGCAGTATTTT,CASTPERAGGRAQYF,TRBD2,TRBV7-2,TRBJ2-3,many,15
TGTGCCAGTAGTACACAGTACAATGAGCAGTTCTTC,CASSTQYNEQFF,.,TRBV19,TRBJ2-1,many,12
TGTGCCAGCAGCCTCTACCAACACTTTGAAGCTTTCTTT,CASSLYQHFEAFF,.,TRBV7-9,TRBJ1-1,many,13
TGTGCCAGCAGCCCCCAGGGGGGGAACACTGAAGCTTTCTTT,CASSPQGGNTEAFF,TRBD1,TRBV7-9,TRBJ1-1,few,14
TGTGCCAGCTCACTGATAGGAACAGGAGGAAATCAGCCCCAGCATTTT,CASSLIGTGGNQPQHF,.,TRBV18,TRBJ1-5,many,16
TGCGCCAGCAGCCAGGGGAGGGGGGGCTCCTACAATGAGCAGTTCTTC,CASSQGRGGSYNEQFF,.,TRBV4-3,TRBJ2-1,many,16
TGCGCCAGCAGCGGCGACACGGTCGGGATTAGCAATCAGCCCCAGCATTTT,CASSGDTVGISNQPQHF,.,TRBV5-1,TRBJ1-5,few,17
TGCGCCAGCAGCTCCGACATTTACTATGGCTACACCTTC,CASSSDIYYGYTF,.,TRBV5-1,TRBJ1-2,few,13
TGTGCCAGCCAAGTCACCACAGATACGCAGTATTTT,CASQVTTDTQYF,.,TRBV28,TRBJ2-3,many,12
TGCAGCGTTGAAGATGTGGGGGGCCGAAACACCATATATTTT,CSVEDVGGRNTIYF,.,TRBV29-1,TRBJ1-3,many,14
TGTGCCAGCAGCCGAGAGGGGACAGTTTCCTACGAGCAGTACTTC,CASSREGTVSYEQYF,TRBD1,TRBV6-5,TRBJ2-7,medium-sized,15
TGTGCCAGTAGTGACGGGAGCTCCTATAATTCACCCCTCCACTTT,CASSDGSSYNSPLHF,.,TRBV19,TRBJ1-6,many,15
TGTGCCAGCAGCTTAGATCCAGGGTTCTATGGCTACACCTTC,CASSLDPGFYGYTF,.,TRBV7-2,TRBJ1-2,many,14
TGCGCCAGCAGCCAGAGCGGGGTTAGCTCCTACGAGCAGTACTTC,CASSQSGVSSYEQYF,TRBD2,TRBV4-3,TRBJ2-7,many,15
TGTGCCAGCAGCGTACGAGGTAGCACCGTGCCAGATACGCAGTATTTT,CASSVRGSTVPDTQYF,.,TRBV9,TRBJ2-3,many,16
TGCAGTGCTCGATGGGAGGGCAGGGGCGCCGATCAGCCCCAGCATTTT,CSARWEGRGADQPQHF,.,TRBV20-1,TRBJ1-5,many,16
TGCAGTGCTAGATCCTCCCTCAAGGGACTGGGGAATCAGCCCCAGCATTTT,CSARSSLKGLGNQPQHF,.,TRBV20-1,TRBJ1-5,many,17
TGTGCCAGCAGCCAAGGCAGGGTGGACGAGCAGTACTTC,CASSQGRVDEQYF,.,TRBV4-2,TRBJ2-7,many,13
TGCGCCAGCAGCTTGGAAGGGGGACAAGAGACCCAGTACTTC,CASSLEGGQETQYF,.,TRBV5-1,TRBJ2-5,medium-sized,14
TGTGCCAGCAGCTCCCGGAACTTCTTCCCCCTACAGTCAGATACGCAGTATTTT,CASSSRNFFPLQSDTQYF,.,TRBV7-2,TRBJ2-3,many,18
TGCGCCAGCAGCCAAGTCTTGAACAGAAATGAAAAACTGTTTTTT,CASSQVLNRNEKLFF,.,TRBV4-1,TRBJ1-4,.,15
TGTGCCAGCAGTGCACCGGGGGCGGACGAGCAGTACTTC,CASSAPGADEQYF,.,TRBV2,TRBJ2-7,few,13
TGCGCCAGCAGCCTTTATCATAGCAATCAGCCCCAGCATTTT,CASSLYHSNQPQHF,.,TRBV4-1,TRBJ1-5,many,14
TGTGCCACGAAACGGGACGGCCACAATGAGCAGTTCTTC,CATKRDGHNEQFF,.,TRBV15,TRBJ2-1,medium-sized,13
TGCAGCGTTTCACCGGGACAGGGAATGAACACTGAAGCTTTCTTT,CSVSPGQGMNTEAFF,TRBD1,TRBV29-1,TRBJ1-1,many,15
TGTGCCAGCAGAATCCTAGGTGGGGTAGAGGAGACCCAGTACTTC,CASRILGGVEETQYF,.,TRBV28,TRBJ2-5,many,15
TGTGCCAGCAGCCGTTCGGCCCAAGAGACCCAGTACTTC,CASSRSAQETQYF,.,TRBV7-9,TRBJ2-5,medium-sized,13
TGTGCCAGCAGCCCCACAGGGAATGAGCAGTTCTTC,CASSPTGNEQFF,.,TRBV4-2,TRBJ2-1,few,12
TGTGCCAGCAGTAACCGGGACTTCGGGCTCAATGAGCAGTTCTTC,CASSNRDFGLNEQFF,.,TRBV7-2,TRBJ2-1,many,15
TGCAGTGCAACCAATAAGGGGGCTTGGGAGCAGTACTTC,CSATNKGAWEQYF,TRBD1,TRBV20-1,TRBJ2-7,many,13
TGTGCCAGCAGCTACAGGGGTGCTGAAGCTTTCTTT,CASSYRGAEAFF,TRBD1,TRBV7-2,TRBJ1-1,many,12
TGTGCCAGCAGGGGGCTGGTGGCAGATACGCAGTATTTT,CASRGLVADTQYF,.,TRBV4-2,TRBJ2-3,many,13